This entry lists 22 T cell receptor beta chains sequenced from one sample in a study of blood T cells in healthy people across ages. Alongside a J-beta primer mix, a sample-barcoded 5' primer served in a second PCR lasting about 7 to 11 cycles. MiXCR, run by TCRdb on the 5' RACE reads, gives a single entry per CDR3 protein. Of about 570,000 distinct CDR3 sequences listed, about 25% are singletons. Material for sequencing was blood. Every receptor here comes from a woman between 65 and 79 years old in good health.

The chain is built from TRBV11-2 and TRBJ2-5, with D perhaps matching TRBD1 (6 bases). The CDR3 loop spans 16 amino acids. Trimming removed 3 bases from V and 2 bases from J, with 16 bases in between. Germline V gives CDR1 SGHAT, CDR2 FQNNGV. As DNA, the CDR3 is TGTGCCAGCAGCTTGACAGGCAGGGGACGACAAGAGACCCAGTACTTC. Encoded protein: CASSLTGRGRQETQYF.

This clonotype was counted between two and nine times. The chain links TRBV5-5 to TRBJ1-1; a possible D gene is TRBD1 (5 bases). Trimming took 1 base from V and 7 from J, leaving 14 bases between them. This CDR3 spans 14 amino acids. Germline-derived CDR1 and CDR2 are SGHKS and YYEKEE (reference sequence). DNA for the CDR3: TGTGCCAGCAGCTTGCTGGGGGAGGGCAGTGAAGCTTTCTTT. Its protein product is CASSLLGEGSEAFF.

The gene calls are TRBV7-2 and TRBJ2-3; 8 bases line up with TRBD2. The CDR3 is 15 amino acids. The V gene's germline CDR1 is SGHTA and CDR2 FQGNSA. V was clipped by 3 bases and J by 5 bases; unmatched bases: 7. The CDR3 here is CASSFAGGLEDTQYF. CDR3 nucleotides: TGTGCCAGCAGCTTCGCGGGGGGACTGGAAGATACGCAGTATTTT. Full variable domain (missing parts from reference TRBV7-2 and TRBJ2-3): GAGVSQSPSNKVTEKGKDVELRCDPISGHTALYWYRQSLGQGLEFLIYFQGNSAPDKSGLPSDRFSAERTGGSVSTLTIQRTQQEDSAVYLCASSFAGGLEDTQYFGPGTRLTVL.

This clonotype was detected only a few times. This chain joins TRBV7-3 and TRBJ2-1, with a tentative D call TRBD1 (5 bases). CDR3 length equals 15 residues. CDR1 and CDR2 from the germline V gene are SGHTA and FQGTGA. V was pared by 4 bases and J by 4 bases, with 14 bases between. Here the CDR3 DNA reads TGTGCCAGCAGCTCGACTGGACAAACGTACAATGAGCAGTTCTTC. As protein: CASSSTGQTYNEQFF.

Worth noting for this clonotype: One end of the junction does not line up with germline, which may come from a read error. This rearrangement joins TRBV4-1 to TRBJ1-6, with 7 nucleotides matching TRBD1. This CDR3 comprises 16 residues. Germline CDR1 and CDR2: MGHRA and YSYEKL. Here the CDR3 DNA reads TGCACCAGCAGCCAAGGAGGAACAGGGGCGAATTCACCCCTCCACTTT. Its translation: CTSSQGGTGANSPLHF.

The chain combines TRBV6-6 with TRBJ1-2, with a tentative D call TRBD1 (5 bases). This CDR3 has 15 residues. V was cut by 2 bases and J by 7 bases, with 17 bases left in between. Per germline, CDR1 MNHNY and CDR2 SVGAGI (reference sequence). CDR3 sequence reads: CASSYGGGRLVGYTF. The CDR3 nucleotides are TGTGCCAGCAGTTACGGTGGGGGTCGCCTAGTTGGCTACACCTTC.

This clonotype was observed a handful of times. V and J are TRBV30 and TRBJ2-5; 8 nucleotides line up with TRBD2. Judging by the DNA end, TRBJ2-7 fits better; the J call may be wrong. The CDR3 runs to 15 residues. Looked up from germline, CDR1 is GTSNPN and CDR2 is SVGIG (reference sequence). The CDR3 sequence: CAWSVPWRGVYEQYF. The CDR3 DNA sequence: TGTGCCTGGAGTGTTCCTTGGCGGGGGGTCTACGAGCAGTACTTC.

In the case of this clonotype: Since no conserved phenylalanine or tryptophan closes the CDR3, a read error is the likely cause. This chain connects TRBV2 to TRBJ1-4; D remains unclear. Germline CDR1 SNHLY, CDR2 FYNNEI. V gave up 7 bases and J gave up 8 bases, with 8 bases separating them. The CDR3 covers 11 residues. The CDR3 loop is CASTDREKLFL. CDR3 in DNA: TGTGCCAGCACAGATAGGGAAAAACTGTTTCTT.

This clonotype has just a few counts. The J gene is TRBJ2-3, the V gene TRBV9; no firm D call. The germline V and J ends were trimmed by 4 bases and 2 bases, with 14 bases remaining between them. This CDR3 comprises 15 residues. In germline, CDR1 is SGDLS, CDR2 YYNGEE. The CDR3 here is CASSPSAWDTDTQYF. The CDR3 DNA sequence: TGTGCCAGCAGCCCTTCCGCTTGGGACACAGATACGCAGTATTTT.

This clonotype was observed a handful of times. The chain joins TRBV5-1 to TRBJ1-1; TRBD1 is a possible D gene (6 bases). V was trimmed by 6 bases and J by 0 bases, leaving 12 bases between them. Looked up from germline, CDR1 is SGHRS and CDR2 is YFSETQ. This CDR3 is built from 14 residues. CDR3 sequence (DNA): TGCGCCAGCATGGTTGGGACATTGAACACTGAAGCTTTCTTT. Encoded protein: CASMVGTLNTEAFF.

The genes are TRBV6-5 and TRBJ2-1; 9 bases match TRBD2. With 5 bases clipped from V and 6 bases from J, the junction kept 2 bases outside the gene matches. Germline V gene sequence: CDR1 MNHEY, CDR2 SVGAGI. The length of the CDR3 is 13 residues. CDR3 loop: CASSRSGGNEQFF. The CDR3 bases are TGTGCCAGCAGTCGTAGCGGGGGCAATGAGCAGTTCTTC.

V usage is TRBV5-1 and J usage is TRBJ1-1; a weak D match, TRBD1 (6 bases). The CDR3 consists of 14 residues. Germline values: CDR1 SGHRS, CDR2 YFSETQ. Trimming pared 6 bases from V and 3 bases from J, leaving 15 bases between. Written as DNA, the CDR3 is TGCGCCAGCACGTTATCAGGGGAGCACACTGAAGCTTTCTTT. It is translated as CASTLSGEHTEAFF.

The genes are TRBV7-2 and TRBJ2-1; 10 bases are shared with TRBD2. V was pared by 5 bases and J by 2 bases, with 3 bases of the junction left unmatched. The germline CDR1 and CDR2 sequences are SGHTA and FQGNSA. The CDR3 runs 15 residues. DNA for the CDR3: TGTGCCAGCAGCCGACTAGCGGGCCCCTACAATGAGCAGTTCTTC. It codes for CASSRLAGPYNEQFF.

This clonotype was detected a few times. A read error may account for a junction end that differs from germline. The chain is built from TRBV20-1 and TRBJ2-5, with D hard to call. The CDR3 is made up of 11 amino acids. Germline-derived CDR1 and CDR2 are DFQATT and SNEGSKA (reference sequence). The CDR3 loop reads CSVRVYGTQYF. The DNA for the CDR3 is TGCAGTGTTAGAGTTTACGGGACCCAGTACTTC.

The CDR3 nucleotides read TGTGCCAGCAGCTTAGTGTGGAGCGAAGCGATACAGTTCTTC. Its protein is CASSLVWSEAIQFF. The V gene is TRBV7-8, the J gene TRBJ2-1; no clear D. The germline V and J ends were trimmed by 1 base and 13 bases, with 17 bases remaining between them. The CDR3 extends over 14 amino acids. From germline, CDR1 is SGHVS and CDR2 FQNEAQ.

The chain recombines TRBV9 with TRBJ1-2, with unresolved D. Germline V gene lookup returns CDR1 SGDLS and CDR2 YYNGEE. V dropped 4 bases and J dropped 1 base, with 14 bases sitting between them. The CDR3 runs to 15 residues. The CDR3 nucleotides are TGTGCCAGCAGCCTTCAGGAAGGGATTAACTATGGCTACACCTTC. The encoded protein is CASSLQEGINYGYTF.

The J gene is TRBJ2-5, the V gene TRBV7-9; D is perhaps TRBD2 (7 bases). Germline-derived CDR1 and CDR2 are SEHNR and FQNEAQ (reference sequence). Trimming left V 5 bases short and J 1 base short, with 14 bases between. The CDR3 spans 15 residues. CDR3 sequence reads: CASSPVRGAQETQYF. The CDR3 bases are TGTGCCAGCAGCCCAGTACGGGGGGCCCAAGAGACCCAGTACTTC.

There are a few counts of this clonotype. This chain connects TRBV29-1 to TRBJ1-2, with a possible D match to TRBD1 (5 bases). Germline CDR1 is SQVTM and CDR2 is ANQGSEA. The CDR3 extends over 12 amino acids. V lost 4 bases and J 6 bases, leaving 12 bases between the germline ends. CDR3 protein: CSVARGRDGYTF. CDR3 nucleotide sequence: TGCAGCGTTGCGCGGGGACGGGATGGCTACACCTTC.

A remark on this clonotype: One end of the junction does not line up with germline, which may come from a read error. The V and J genes are TRBV6-6 and TRBJ2-1; 8 bases align to TRBD2. The CDR3 runs 15 residues. In germline, CDR1 is MNHNY, CDR2 SVGAGI (reference sequence). CDR3 in DNA: TGTGCCAGCACAGTTATCGGGGGGGCCGGTAATGCGCAGTTCTTC. Encoded protein: CASTVIGGAGNAQFF.

This clonotype was counted only a few times. The CDR3 protein is CASSARTSGGYEQYF. The CDR3 DNA is TGTGCCAGCAGTGCACGGACTAGCGGGGGTTACGAGCAGTACTTC. The chain recombines TRBV12-3 or TRBV12-4 with TRBJ2-7, with 13 bases aligning to TRBD2. The CDR3 loop spans 15 amino acids. With V trimmed by 5 bases and J by 4 bases, 5 bases remained unmatched.

About this clonotype itself: One junction end does not reproduce the germline sequence, and a read error may be involved. The chain employs TRBV3-1 and TRBJ2-1; 8 positions match TRBD2. The CDR3 sequence is 20 residues long. The V gene's germline CDR1 is LGHDT and CDR2 YNNKEL (reference sequence). The CDR3 nucleotides are TGTGCCAGCAACAAGGGAGGAAGCGGGGGAGGACTGGGCTCCTACAATGAGCAGTCCTTC. This gives the protein CASNKGGSGGGLGSYNEQSF.

Comment on this clonotype: A read error may account for a junction end that differs from germline. The V call is TRBV12-3 or TRBV12-4, the J call TRBJ1-2; unclear D gene. The CDR3 extends over 15 amino acids. The CDR3 spells CASTLERARPYGYTF. CDR3 coding DNA: TGTGCCAGCACTTTAGAGAGGGCGAGGCCCTATGGCTACACCTTC.